This TCR beta chain comes out of a study of CD8+ T cells in alopecia areata. Extraction of RNA preceded its reverse transcription into cDNA, which served as the sequencing template. Method: immunoSEQ multiplex PCR; TCRdb's copy keeps in-frame clones and lacks some. The data hold 150,000 to 250,000 clones, with nearly 60% observed a single time. Treatment here: oral pan-JAK inhibitor, 5-10 mg twice daily. Per the germline V gene, CDR1 is SGHTA and CDR2 is FQGTGA. Trimming pared 5 bases from V and 0 bases from J, leaving 14 bases between. This CDR3 is built from 15 residues. This clonotype originated in a human donor with alopecia areata. Specimen: CD4+ T cells sorted from blood, collected at week 24, from a patient treated with tofacitinib. The chain recombines TRBV7-3 with TRBJ2-7, with D perhaps TRBD2 (6 bases). Here the CDR3 reads CASSPSSESSYEQYF. As DNA, the CDR3 is TGTGCCAGCAGCCCTTCTAGCGAGAGCTCCTACGAGCAGTACTTC.